This record covers a single T cell receptor beta chain. Its target antigen remains unknown. The record has no base qualities; no much larger clone is one base away. Sequencer: Illumina HiSeq 2500. Quantitative 5'-RACE with molecular barcodes was the method used to prepare the TCR beta libraries. In the source study's methods: A new computational method based on a probabilistic model of VDJ rearrangement was used to identify disease-linked TCR variants. TCRdb ran its own pipeline on the public reads, namely fastp trimming at Q25 and MiXCR clone calling, and kept in-frame beta chains. Every CDR3 protein is listed once, alongside the most common genes and DNA of its rows. The V and J calls shown here were made by TCRdb, not taken from the authors' results. The sample data list 250,000 to 350,000 distinct CDR3 sequences, and about 19% of these were observed just once. 7.5% to 9.5% of the sample goes to the ten largest clones.

The sample is drawn from a study of CD8 T cells in ankylosing spondylitis (dated by TCRdb to the late 2010s). Looking at the study overall: The study profiled T cell receptor beta repertoires in healthy donors and ankylosing spondylitis patients to find disease-linked TCR variants. Samples of peripheral blood were taken, and for ankylosing spondylitis patients, synovial fluid was collected as well. The full study cohort comprised around 23 ankylosing spondylitis patients and 110 or so healthy donors.

The germline V gene encodes CDR1 SGHRS and CDR2 YFSETQ. The cysteine opens and the phenylalanine closes a CDR3 of 15 amino acids. Of the read, only the CDR3 DNA is kept; its 45 bases are in frame from base 1. Cut back by 4 bases and 0 bases, the V and J ends lie 10 bases apart. Results and caveats for the whole study, not just this receptor: Significant enrichment of the disease-linked clones was reported in matched synovial fluid samples from ankylosing spondylitis patients. In peripheral blood, the disease-linked clones were found at relatively low frequencies and had a CD8+ phenotype. Some motif variants were previously reported in synovial fluid and blood of reactive arthritis patients, suggesting common disease-initiation mechanisms. Blood from ankylosing spondylitis patients appeared to be characterized by a TCR beta motif made up of several highly homologous amino acid variants.

In this chain, TRBV5-1 is recombined with TRBJ1-4; D gene: possibly TRBD1, on 6 matching bases. Source material: blood, either unsorted or a sorted T cell fraction (not recorded which). The TCR was taken from a male donor with ankylosing spondylitis or in good health (not recorded which). The CDR3 corresponds to CASSRDIPTNEKLFF. At the DNA level, the sequence is TGCGCCAGCAGCCGGGACATTCCAACTAATGAAAAACTGTTTTTT. Beyond the CDR3, the reference TRBV5-1 and TRBJ1-4 genes provide the residues; the full variable domain reads: KAGVTQTPRYLIKTRGQQVTLSCSPISGHRSVSWYQQTPGQGLQFLFEYFSETQRNKGNFPGRFSGRQFSNSRSEMNVSTLELGDSALYLCASSRDIPTNEKLFFGSGTQLSVL.